A selection of T cell receptor beta chains follows, all from one sample in a study of blood T cell repertoires in COVID-19. Method: immunoSEQ multiplex PCR; TCRdb's copy keeps in-frame clones and lacks some. The sample contains fewer than 300,000 clones, more than 80% of which appear only once. What was sequenced was PBMCs or T cells enriched from blood (not recorded which). These receptors were taken from a woman aged 25 to 39 who had recovered from COVID-19. CDR3s include the opening cysteine and the closing phenylalanine or tryptophan. Each record gives: D gene, J gene, clone size, V gene, CDR3 protein, CDR3 DNA. The D gene is left open where the match is weak. Some rows have no size entry. The others give once, few or many, or a class for an expanded clone.

D gene: .
J gene: TRBJ2-7
clone size: once
V gene: TRBV3-1/TRBV3-2
CDR3 protein: CASSPRTAYSYEQYF
CDR3 DNA: TGTGCCAGCAGTCCGAGGACAGCCTACTCCTACGAGCAGTACTTC

D gene: TRBD1
J gene: TRBJ2-7
clone size: .
V gene: TRBV19
CDR3 protein: CASSISLGQGYEQYF
CDR3 DNA: TGTGCCAGTAGTATTTCCCTGGGACAGGGCTACGAGCAGTACTTC

D gene: .
J gene: TRBJ1-2
clone size: few
V gene: TRBV7-2
CDR3 protein: CASSNTLGYGYTF
CDR3 DNA: TGTGCCAGCAGCAATACTCTAGGCTATGGCTACACCTTC

D gene: TRBD2
J gene: TRBJ2-5
clone size: .
V gene: TRBV30
CDR3 protein: CAWSLSGGYQETQYF
CDR3 DNA: TGTGCCTGGAGTCTCAGCGGGGGATACCAAGAGACCCAGTACTTC

D gene: .
J gene: TRBJ2-5
clone size: .
V gene: TRBV30
CDR3 protein: CAWSVLQGPETQYF
CDR3 DNA: TGTGCCTGGAGTGTACTTCAGGGGCCGGAGACCCAGTACTTC

D gene: TRBD2
J gene: TRBJ2-3
clone size: .
V gene: TRBV28
CDR3 protein: CASISGRTDTQYF
CDR3 DNA: TGTGCCAGCATAAGCGGGAGGACAGATACGCAGTATTTT

D gene: .
J gene: TRBJ2-5
clone size: .
V gene: TRBV29-1
CDR3 protein: CSGEGPGAETQYF
CDR3 DNA: TGCAGCGGGGAAGGACCGGGAGCAGAGACCCAGTACTTC

D gene: TRBD2
J gene: TRBJ2-5
clone size: once
V gene: TRBV5-4
CDR3 protein: CASSERLARIETQYF
CDR3 DNA: TGTGCCAGCAGCGAAAGACTAGCGAGGATAGAGACCCAGTACTTC

D gene: .
J gene: TRBJ2-3
clone size: .
V gene: TRBV3-1/TRBV3-2
CDR3 protein: CASSQGADTDTQYF
CDR3 DNA: TGTGCCAGCAGCCAGGGGGCGGACACAGATACGCAGTATTTT

D gene: TRBD1
J gene: TRBJ2-6
clone size: .
V gene: TRBV6-6
CDR3 protein: CASRGQLGANVLTF
CDR3 DNA: TGTGCCAGCAGGGGACAGCTTGGGGCCAACGTCCTGACTTTC

D gene: .
J gene: TRBJ2-1
clone size: .
V gene: TRBV6-2/TRBV6-3
CDR3 protein: CASSPGEIYNEQFF
CDR3 DNA: TGTGCCAGCAGTCCCGGGGAAATCTACAATGAGCAGTTCTTC

D gene: .
J gene: TRBJ1-5
clone size: .
V gene: TRBV7-9
CDR3 protein: CASSLRDQPQHF
CDR3 DNA: TGTGCCAGCAGCTTACGGGATCAGCCCCAGCATTTT

D gene: TRBD1
J gene: TRBJ2-7
clone size: .
V gene: TRBV7-9
CDR3 protein: CASVDRQNYEQYF
CDR3 DNA: TGTGCCAGCGTGGACAGGCAAAACTACGAGCAGTACTTC

D gene: .
J gene: TRBJ1-2
clone size: once
V gene: TRBV29-1
CDR3 protein: CSVYTDFPTF
CDR3 DNA: TGCAGCGTTTATACAGATTTCCCCACCTTC

D gene: TRBD2
J gene: TRBJ2-1
clone size: once
V gene: TRBV4-3
CDR3 protein: CASSQEAGGPNEQFF
CDR3 DNA: TGCGCCAGCAGCCAAGAAGCGGGAGGGCCCAATGAGCAGTTCTTC

D gene: TRBD1
J gene: TRBJ1-6
clone size: .
V gene: TRBV6-1
CDR3 protein: CASSERGTGDSPLHF
CDR3 DNA: TGTGCCAGCAGTGAACGGGGGACAGGGGATTCACCCCTCCACTTT

D gene: TRBD1
J gene: TRBJ1-1
clone size: .
V gene: TRBV18
CDR3 protein: CASSPPQGALTEAFF
CDR3 DNA: TGTGCCAGCTCACCTCCTCAGGGGGCTTTAACTGAAGCTTTCTTT

D gene: TRBD2
J gene: TRBJ2-1
clone size: .
V gene: TRBV10-2
CDR3 protein: CASSLLGGNYNEQFF
CDR3 DNA: TGCGCCAGCAGCCTCCTGGGGGGGAACTACAATGAGCAGTTCTTC

D gene: TRBD2
J gene: TRBJ2-7
clone size: .
V gene: TRBV27
CDR3 protein: CASSLPPHRVAGAQIDEQYF
CDR3 DNA: TGTGCCAGCAGTTTACCCCCCCATCGGGTAGCGGGAGCTCAGATCGACGAGCAGTACTTC

D gene: TRBD2
J gene: TRBJ2-6
clone size: .
V gene: TRBV4-1
CDR3 protein: CASSQLLAGVTGANVLTF
CDR3 DNA: TGCGCCAGCAGCCAGTTACTAGCGGGAGTTACTGGGGCCAACGTCCTGACTTTC

D gene: .
J gene: TRBJ1-1
clone size: .
V gene: TRBV28
CDR3 protein: CASSLKAGLDTEAFF
CDR3 DNA: TGTGCCAGCAGTTTAAAGGCAGGGTTGGACACTGAAGCTTTCTTT

D gene: .
J gene: TRBJ1-1
clone size: .
V gene: TRBV19
CDR3 protein: CASSMAQSEAFF
CDR3 DNA: TGTGCCAGTAGTATGGCACAGAGTGAAGCTTTCTTT

D gene: .
J gene: TRBJ1-6
clone size: .
V gene: TRBV9
CDR3 protein: CASSAQGLSPLHF
CDR3 DNA: TGTGCCAGCAGCGCCCAGGGGTTGTCACCCCTCCACTTT

D gene: TRBD1
J gene: TRBJ2-1
clone size: .
V gene: TRBV6-2/TRBV6-3
CDR3 protein: CASSPQGQLNEQFF
CDR3 DNA: TGTGCCAGCAGCCCACAGGGACAGCTAAATGAGCAGTTCTTC

D gene: TRBD1
J gene: TRBJ2-7
clone size: .
V gene: TRBV7-3
CDR3 protein: CASSLTGQGAYEQYF
CDR3 DNA: TGTGCCAGCAGCTTAACTGGACAGGGGGCCTACGAGCAGTACTTC

D gene: TRBD2
J gene: TRBJ2-3
clone size: .
V gene: TRBV15
CDR3 protein: CATSRVSGLGTDTQYF
CDR3 DNA: TGTGCCACCAGCAGAGTGAGCGGACTAGGAACAGATACGCAGTATTTT

D gene: TRBD1
J gene: TRBJ1-4
clone size: .
V gene: TRBV28
CDR3 protein: CASSSPDRVWEKLFF
CDR3 DNA: TGTGCCAGCAGTTCCCCCGACAGGGTCTGGGAAAAACTGTTTTTT

D gene: TRBD2
J gene: TRBJ2-7
clone size: .
V gene: TRBV19
CDR3 protein: CASSILAGVSYEQYF
CDR3 DNA: TGTGCCAGTAGTATCCTAGCGGGAGTATCCTACGAGCAGTACTTC

D gene: TRBD2
J gene: TRBJ2-3
clone size: .
V gene: TRBV4-1
CDR3 protein: CASSQGELAPREQYF
CDR3 DNA: TGCGCCAGCAGCCAAGGAGAACTAGCGCCCCGAGAGCAGTATTTT

D gene: .
J gene: TRBJ2-1
clone size: few
V gene: TRBV11-2
CDR3 protein: CASSLTDSGHNEQFF
CDR3 DNA: TGTGCCAGCAGCTTAACGGACAGCGGACACAATGAGCAGTTCTTC

D gene: .
J gene: TRBJ1-3
clone size: .
V gene: TRBV28
CDR3 protein: CASKHGDSGNTIYF
CDR3 DNA: TGTGCCAGCAAGCACGGAGACTCTGGAAACACCATATATTTT

D gene: TRBD2
J gene: TRBJ2-2
clone size: .
V gene: TRBV6-5
CDR3 protein: CASSYWAGETGELFF
CDR3 DNA: TGTGCCAGCAGTTATTGGGCGGGAGAAACCGGGGAGCTGTTTTTT

D gene: TRBD1
J gene: TRBJ1-5
clone size: .
V gene: TRBV28
CDR3 protein: CASSSTGGNSLHQPQHF
CDR3 DNA: TGTGCCAGCAGTTCTACAGGGGGCAATTCCCTCCATCAGCCCCAGCATTTT

D gene: .
J gene: TRBJ2-1
clone size: .
V gene: TRBV18
CDR3 protein: CASSTDINNEQFF
CDR3 DNA: TGTGCCAGCTCAACTGACATAAACAATGAGCAGTTCTTC

D gene: .
J gene: TRBJ1-4
clone size: .
V gene: TRBV13
CDR3 protein: CASSLFGQGYEKLFF
CDR3 DNA: TGTGCCAGCAGCTTATTTGGGCAGGGGTATGAAAAACTGTTTTTT

D gene: TRBD2
J gene: TRBJ2-7
clone size: .
V gene: TRBV27
CDR3 protein: CASSPGGSVPYEQYF
CDR3 DNA: TGTGCCAGCAGTCCGGGGGGGTCGGTGCCCTACGAGCAGTACTTC

D gene: TRBD2
J gene: TRBJ2-2
clone size: .
V gene: TRBV5-6
CDR3 protein: CASSLVLAGRSGELFF
CDR3 DNA: TGTGCCAGCAGCTTGGTTCTAGCGGGGCGGAGCGGGGAGCTGTTTTTT

D gene: .
J gene: TRBJ1-1
clone size: .
V gene: TRBV29-1
CDR3 protein: CSATGVGDTEAFF
CDR3 DNA: TGCAGCGCCACGGGAGTGGGGGACACTGAAGCTTTCTTT

D gene: TRBD2
J gene: TRBJ2-3
clone size: .
V gene: TRBV6-5
CDR3 protein: CASSYGLAGGDTQYF
CDR3 DNA: TGTGCCAGCAGTTACGGGCTAGCGGGAGGGGATACGCAGTATTTT

D gene: TRBD1
J gene: TRBJ2-6
clone size: .
V gene: TRBV7-3
CDR3 protein: CASSRGAGTGLFSGANVLTF
CDR3 DNA: TGTGCCAGCAGCCGAGGCGCCGGGACAGGCCTATTCTCTGGGGCCAACGTCCTGACTTTC

D gene: .
J gene: TRBJ2-3
clone size: once
V gene: TRBV28
CDR3 protein: CASSPGQSDTQYF
CDR3 DNA: TGTGCCAGCAGCCCAGGACAGTCAGATACGCAGTATTTT

D gene: .
J gene: TRBJ2-2
clone size: .
V gene: TRBV29-1
CDR3 protein: CSVGGTANTGELFF
CDR3 DNA: TGCAGCGTAGGCGGGACAGCGAACACCGGGGAGCTGTTTTTT

D gene: TRBD2
J gene: TRBJ2-7
clone size: .
V gene: TRBV9
CDR3 protein: CASSVGTSGGYEQYF
CDR3 DNA: TGTGCCAGCAGCGTAGGAACTAGCGGGGGCTACGAGCAGTACTTC

D gene: .
J gene: TRBJ2-7
clone size: .
V gene: TRBV9
CDR3 protein: CASSVEGLPYEQYF
CDR3 DNA: TGTGCCAGCAGCGTAGAGGGACTTCCCTACGAGCAGTACTTC

D gene: .
J gene: TRBJ2-2
clone size: .
V gene: TRBV7-9
CDR3 protein: CASSLRGHDTGELFF
CDR3 DNA: TGTGCCAGCAGCTTAAGGGGTCACGACACCGGGGAGCTGTTTTTT

D gene: .
J gene: TRBJ2-7
clone size: .
V gene: TRBV7-2
CDR3 protein: CASSYYPRAQLTYEQYF
CDR3 DNA: TGTGCCAGCAGCTATTACCCCAGGGCACAACTCACCTACGAGCAGTACTTC

D gene: .
J gene: TRBJ2-5
clone size: .
V gene: TRBV28
CDR3 protein: CASSLYPSTRTDQETQYF
CDR3 DNA: TGTGCCAGCAGTTTATACCCCTCGACCCGGACAGATCAAGAGACCCAGTACTTC

D gene: TRBD1
J gene: TRBJ1-2
clone size: .
V gene: TRBV9
CDR3 protein: CASSAPGQGAGYGYTF
CDR3 DNA: TGTGCCAGCAGCGCGCCGGGACAGGGAGCAGGCTATGGCTACACCTTC

D gene: TRBD2
J gene: TRBJ2-7
clone size: .
V gene: TRBV28
CDR3 protein: CASSLIAGEEQYF
CDR3 DNA: TGTGCCAGCAGTTTAATAGCGGGAGAGGAGCAGTACTTC

D gene: TRBD1
J gene: TRBJ2-1
clone size: .
V gene: TRBV5-1
CDR3 protein: CASSLTDRGTYNEQFF
CDR3 DNA: TGCGCCAGCAGCTTGACGGACAGGGGGACCTACAATGAGCAGTTCTTC